This T cell receptor beta chain was documented in a study of T cells in Graves' hyperthyroidism and ophthalmopathy. Study outcomes and limitations: Blood also showed most of the thyroid clonotypes that were expanded above 0.001. The model predicted ophthalmopathy a median roughly 6.3 months before onset.

About this clonotype: The antigen remains undetermined.

Template material for amplifying TCR beta CDR3 regions consisted of RNA transcripts. An initial round of RT-PCR targeting the TCR CDR3 relied on the HTBI primer set. TCRdb called the multiplex PCR reads again in MiXCR, with one record for every CDR3 protein. The data show 450,000 to 700,000 distinct CDR3 sequences, approximately 44% seen once. The diagnostic basis comprised clinical symptoms, serum thyroxine and TRAb, thyroid ultrasound and orbital computed tomography. The CDR3 has 15 residues. Trimming removed 0 bases from V and 12 bases from J, with 20 bases in between. Germline CDR1 reads MNHEY; CDR2 reads SVGAGI.

This sequence originates from an adult woman with Graves' disease, either hyperthyroidism or ophthalmopathy (not recorded which). The sequenced material came from peripheral blood or thyroid tissue (not recorded which). The rearrangement joins TRBV6-5 to TRBJ1-2, with D unclear. CDR3 residues: CASSYSIHGGRADTF. CDR3 nucleotides: TGTGCCAGCAGTTACTCGATACATGGCGGGAGGGCCGACACCTTC.